The source of this T cell receptor beta chain is a study of blood T cells in healthy people across ages. The study, taken as a whole, reports: Aged donors had fewer naive CD4+ cells and lower diversity than long-lived donors.

As regards this clonotype: Its antigen is undetermined.

Germline lookup yields CDR1 SNHLY and CDR2 FYNNEI. This CDR3 has 11 amino acids. V was shortened by 11 bases and J by 8 bases, with 15 bases between the two germline ends. Using a J-beta primer mix together with a sample-barcoded 5' primer, a second PCR was run for roughly 6 to 12 cycles. Samples each returned at least 2.5 million CDR3-containing paired-end reads. TCRdb ran MiXCR on the 5' RACE reads and lists one entry per CDR3 protein. Found here are roughly 790,000 distinct CDR3 sequences, roughly 45% of them singletons; the top ten hold more than 20%. The V call is TRBV2, the J call TRBJ1-2; weak D call: TRBD1 (5 bases). Sequencing was carried out using blood. The source is a woman between 55 and 75 years old in good health. The CDR3 bases are TGTGCCCCCCGGCAGGGAGGAGGCTACACCTTC. It yields the protein CAPRQGGGYTF.